Each of the 26 T cell receptor beta chains below was sequenced from the same sample in a study of T cell clonality in common variable immunodeficiency. The assay was immunoSEQ multiplex PCR, and TCRdb's table has in-frame clones only and misses some. Altogether 50,000 or so clones were found in the sample, and no singletons occur. The specimen was peripheral blood mononuclear cells. These receptors came from a person aged 18 to 75 in good health.

This clone was recorded at least ten times. Sequencing ends 3 residues short of the CDR3 end; the germline J gene provides the rest. This chain connects TRBV5-1 to TRBJ1-1; tentatively, D is TRBD1 (5 bases). Trimming took off 4 bases at V and 4 bases at J, with 17 bases between the two ends. Germline loops: CDR1 SGHRS, CDR2 YFSETQ. CDR3 size: 15 residues. CDR3 amino acids: CASSHRGRVGTEAFF. CDR3 bases read: TGCGCCAGCAGCCATCGTGGCAGGGTAGGCACTGAA.

This clone was seen ten or more times. With the read ending 3 residues before the CDR3 end, the germline J gene is used to fill in that end. The chain uses TRBV11-2 and TRBJ2-2; D gene unclear. Looked up from germline, CDR1 is SGHAT and CDR2 is FQNNGV. The CDR3 runs to 14 residues. The ends were cut back, 4 bases at V and 1 base at J, with 7 bases in the middle. The CDR3 bases that were read are TGTGCCAGCAGCTCATCGGGGAACACCGGGGAG. Amino acid sequence: CASSSSGNTGE. The whole CDR3 is CASSSSGNTGELFF.

This clone has ten or more counts. Sequencing ends 3 residues short of the CDR3 end; the germline J gene provides the rest. The chain has TRBV10-1 and TRBJ2-3; 8 positions agree with TRBD2. This CDR3 has 14 residues. V was clipped by 10 bases and J by 5 bases; unmatched bases: 11. Germline V gene lookup returns CDR1 WNHNN and CDR2 SYGVQD (reference sequence). CDR3 bases read: TGCGCCACCGCGGCAGCGGGAGTAGGAGATACG. Protein sequence: CATAAAGVGDT. The complete CDR3 protein is CATAAAGVGDTQYF.

This clone was observed a few times. The DNA ends 3 residues before the CDR3 does, and the rest of the CDR3 is filled in from the germline J gene. The V call is TRBV19, the J call TRBJ1-2, with 9 positions matching TRBD1. Germline assignment: CDR1 LNHDA and CDR2 SQIVND (reference sequence). The CDR3 runs to 14 residues. The CDR3 protein is CASKRGTGQDDYTF. CDR3 DNA (partial): TGTGCCAGTAAGAGGGGGACAGGGCAGGACGAC.

This clone was observed a handful of times. The CDR3 is cut off 3 residues early in the read; its end comes from the germline J gene. V gene TRBV19 combines with J gene TRBJ2-3; 9 bases match TRBD1. This CDR3 contains 15 residues. CDR1 LNHDA and CDR2 SQIVND come from the germline V gene (reference sequence). The CDR3 DNA, read in part, is TGTGCCAGTAGTCCCGGAACAGGGGGCCGAGAGACG. Its translation is CASSPGTGGRET. The whole CDR3 sequence reads CASSPGTGGRETQYF.

This clone has ten or more counts. The CDR3 is cut off 3 residues early in the read; its end comes from the germline J gene. The rearrangement joins TRBV20-1 to TRBJ2-3; the match to TRBD2 covers 7 bases. The germline CDR1 and CDR2 sequences are DFQATT and SNEGSKA (reference sequence). The CDR3 covers 16 residues. Trimming cost V 4 bases and J 3 bases; bases outside gene matches: 13. The CDR3 sequence is CSAKKDSTSKTDTQYF. CDR3 bases read: TGCAGTGCTAAGAAGGACTCGACTAGCAAGACAGATACG.

There are many counts of this clone. The observed sequence ends 3 residues before the CDR3 terminus, with the missing tail filled in from the germline J gene. The chain carries TRBV7-3 and TRBJ2-4; 7 bases map to TRBD2. The V gene's germline CDR1 is SGHTA and CDR2 FQGTGA. J was trimmed by 3 bases and V by 6 bases; bases with no gene match: 8. The CDR3 is made up of 15 amino acids. The CDR3 protein is CASSSAGGGKNIQYF. The DNA read from the CDR3 is TGTGCCAGCAGTTCCGCCGGCGGGGGCAAAAACATT.

This clone was found a few times. The junction and the germline gene differ at one end; a read error may be behind it. The CDR3 end is not reached by the read, which stops 3 residues before it; the germline J gene fills it in. V and J are TRBV19 and TRBJ1-5, with unresolved D. The CDR3 spans 14 residues. Germline V gene sequence: CDR1 LNHDA, CDR2 SQIVND (reference sequence). The CDR3 is CASGIWADNQPQHF. CDR3 bases read: TGTGCCAGTGGTATTTGGGCAGACAATCAGCCC.

This clone was counted a few times. The read comes to an end 3 residues before the CDR3 does, leaving the germline J gene to fill in the end. The chain couples TRBV20-1 to TRBJ2-7; 10 bases align to TRBD2. Trimming cost V 2 bases and J 5 bases; bases outside gene matches: 6. The CDR3 contains 14 residues. The germline gives CDR1 DFQATT, CDR2 SNEGSKA (reference sequence). CDR3 DNA (partial): TGCAGTGCTAGAAGCGGGAGGGAGGTGAACGAG. It specifies CSARSGREVNE. The full CDR3 is CSARSGREVNEQYF.

This clone was picked up a small number of times. The read ends 3 residues shy of where the CDR3 ends; the end is completed using the germline J gene. The chain couples TRBV2 to TRBJ1-2; D is ambiguous. The germline V and J ends were trimmed by 0 bases and 4 bases, with 3 bases remaining between them. This CDR3 region has 12 residues. From germline, CDR1 is SNHLY and CDR2 FYNNEI. CDR3 bases read: TGTGCCAGCAGTGAAGCGGCCTATGGC. This codes for CASSEAAYG. The CDR3 reads in full as CASSEAAYGYTF.

This clone occurred many times. The observed sequence ends 3 residues before the CDR3 terminus, with the missing tail filled in from the germline J gene. The chain joins TRBV30 to TRBJ2-3; D possibly corresponds to TRBD2 (6 bases). V was cut by 3 bases and J by 6 bases, with 16 bases left in between. The germline V gene encodes CDR1 GTSNPN and CDR2 SVGIG (reference sequence). The CDR3 sequence is 14 residues long. CDR3 amino acids: CAWRPGLGFDTQYF. CDR3 DNA, as far as it was read: TGTGCCTGGAGGCCGGGACTCGGATTCGATACG.

The sample holds many counts of this clone. The read ends 3 residues shy of where the CDR3 ends; the end is completed using the germline J gene. V gene TRBV5-4 combines with J gene TRBJ1-4; D not certain. From germline, CDR1 is SGHNT and CDR2 YYREEE (reference sequence). V was cut by 4 bases and J by 6 bases, with 13 bases left in between. The CDR3 covers 14 residues. This CDR3 is CASSVEPRDEKLFF. CDR3 bases read: TGTGCCAGCAGCGTTGAACCGAGGGATGAAAAA.

This clone was detected only a few times. Mismatch with germline at one junction end may stem from a read error. The DNA ends 3 residues before the CDR3 does, and the rest of the CDR3 is filled in from the germline J gene. The chain uses TRBV7-7 and TRBJ1-2; D gene unclear. The CDR3 length is 16 residues. The germline gives CDR1 SSHAT, CDR2 FNYEAQ (reference sequence). Here the CDR3 reads CASSLEHSGKNNDYTF. The DNA read from the CDR3 is TGTGCTAGCAGCTTAGAACATAGCGGGAAAAACAATGAC.

This clone has a count of ten or more. CDR3 in amino acids: CASSFLQGETQYF. CDR3 DNA (partial): TGTGCCAGCAGCTTCCTTCAGGGGGAGACC. The V and J genes are TRBV13 and TRBJ2-5; D may be TRBD1 (6 bases). The read finishes 3 residues shy of the CDR3 end, and the germline J gene is used to complete it. Trimming stripped 3 bases from V and 5 bases from J, with 10 bases between. This CDR3 spans 13 amino acids. Per the germline V gene, CDR1 is PRHDT and CDR2 is FYEKMQ (reference sequence).

Ten or more counts support this clone. Relative to the germline gene, one junction end is altered; a read error may explain this. The read finishes 3 residues shy of the CDR3 end, and the germline J gene is used to complete it. The gene calls are TRBV7-7 and TRBJ2-1, with a weak D call TRBD1 (5 bases). Germline V lookup: CDR1 SSHAT, CDR2 FNYEAQ (reference sequence). This CDR3 has 13 amino acids. The CDR3 DNA, read in part, is TGTGCTAGCAGCTTTCGACAGCAGGGTGAG. Its protein is CASSFRQQGE. The whole CDR3 is CASSFRQQGEQFF.

This clone showed up many times. The CDR3 extends 3 residues past the end of the read, so its final part is completed from the germline J gene. This chain links TRBV18 with TRBJ2-2, with D maybe TRBD1 (6 bases). V dropped 1 base and J dropped 5 bases, with 8 bases sitting between them. Germline V gene data show CDR1 as KGHSH and CDR2 as LQKENI. The CDR3 is 14 amino acids. CDR3 in amino acids: CASSPQQGTGELFF. The DNA read from the CDR3 is TGTGCCAGCTCACCACAGCAGGGGACCGGGGAG.

This clone was counted at least ten times. CDR3 DNA (partial): TGCGCCAGCAGCCAACCTGGGGGCGGATTTGGAAACACC. Encoded protein: CASSQPGGGFGNT. The full-length CDR3 reads as CASSQPGGGFGNTIYF. The chain uses TRBV4-1 and TRBJ1-3; TRBD1 might be the D (6 bases). The read stops 3 residues short of the end of the CDR3; the missing end is completed from the germline J gene. Trimming took 2 bases from V and 3 from J, leaving 14 bases between them. Germline values: CDR1 MGHRA, CDR2 YSYEKL. The CDR3 extends over 16 amino acids.

This clone was counted many times. The read halts 3 residues ahead of the CDR3 end, with the missing end drawn from the germline J gene. The chain combines TRBV19 with TRBJ2-7; 9 bases agree with TRBD2. CDR1 is LNHDA and CDR2 is SQIVND in the germline V gene (reference sequence). J lost 0 bases, V lost 3 bases, and 3 bases had no gene match. CDR3 length equals 15 residues. Incomplete CDR3 DNA: TGTGCCAGTAGTATGGTAGCGGGGGCCTCCTACGAG. This translates into CASSMVAGASYE. The whole CDR3 protein reads CASSMVAGASYEQYF.

This clone appeared a few times. The observed sequence ends 3 residues before the CDR3 terminus, with the missing tail filled in from the germline J gene. The J gene is TRBJ1-2, the V gene TRBV11-1, with 9 bases fitting TRBD1. Germline V CDR1 and CDR2: SGHAT, FQDESV (reference sequence). The CDR3 is 15 amino acids. J was trimmed by 6 bases and V by 5 bases; bases with no gene match: 10. The CDR3 reads CASSARDRVAHGYTF. The CDR3 DNA, read in part, is TGTGCCAGCAGCGCCAGGGACAGGGTGGCACATGGC.

Many counts were recorded for this clone. With the read ending 3 residues before the CDR3 end, the germline J gene is used to fill in that end. The chain recombines TRBV7-9 with TRBJ2-5; 12 bases agree with TRBD2. V gave up 7 bases and J gave up 3 bases; unmatched junction bases: 3. Germline CDR1 reads SEHNR; CDR2 reads FQNEAQ (reference sequence). CDR3 length equals 14 residues. Incomplete CDR3 DNA: TGTGCCAGCACCCGGACTAGCGGGAAAGAGACC. This translates into CASTRTSGKET. The entire CDR3 protein is CASTRTSGKETQYF.

This clone has ten or more counts. The sequence runs out 3 residues before the end of the CDR3; the remainder is reconstructed from the germline J gene. This chain joins TRBV20-1 and TRBJ1-3, with D possibly TRBD1 on 6 matching bases. The ends were cut back, 3 bases at V and 3 bases at J, with 15 bases in the middle. This CDR3 is 15 amino acids long. Germline values: CDR1 DFQATT, CDR2 SNEGSKA (reference sequence). The part of the CDR3 DNA that was read is TGCAGTGCTAGGTCACAGGGTATCTTTGGAAACACC. Its translation: CSARSQGIFGNT. The whole CDR3 protein is CSARSQGIFGNTIYF.

This clone was seen repeatedly, ten times or more. The read ends 3 residues early relative to the CDR3; the germline J gene fills the gap. V gene TRBV29-1 combines with J gene TRBJ1-3; unclear D gene. CDR3 length: 12 amino acids. The germline CDR1 and CDR2 sequences are SQVTM and ANQGSEA. Trimming left V 7 bases short and J 0 bases short, with 7 bases between. The part of the CDR3 DNA that was read is TGCAGCGGTGCGAGCTCTGGAAACACC. Residues: CSGASSGNT. The full-length CDR3 reads as CSGASSGNTIYF.

CDR3 sequence: CASSSGVAGVRTDPQHF. The CDR3 bases that were read are TGTGCCAGCAGCTCAGGGGTAGCGGGAGTCCGCACAGATCCC. The genes are TRBV7-3 and TRBJ1-5, with a weak D call TRBD1 (6 bases). The read stops 3 residues short of the end of the CDR3; the missing end is completed from the germline J gene. The CDR3 contains 17 residues. CDR1 and CDR2 (germline): SGHTA, FQGTGA.

This clone was counted many times. The read ends 3 residues early relative to the CDR3; the germline J gene fills the gap. V and J are TRBV20-1 and TRBJ2-3, with no clear D. This CDR3 region has 14 residues. Germline-derived CDR1 and CDR2 are DFQATT and SNEGSKA (reference sequence). Trimming pared 4 bases from V and 0 bases from J, leaving 11 bases between. CDR3 bases read: TGCAGTGCTAACTTCCCCCCCAGCACAGATACG. It yields the protein CSANFPPSTDT. The CDR3 in its entirety is CSANFPPSTDTQYF.

This clone was seen ten or more times. The read gets to within 3 residues of the CDR3 end, and the germline J gene fills in the rest. The chain recombines TRBV7-8 with TRBJ2-1, with D uncertain. The germline V gene encodes CDR1 SGHVS and CDR2 FQNEAQ. Trimming left V 1 base short and J 0 bases short, with 10 bases between. The CDR3 sequence is 16 residues long. CDR3 in amino acids: CASSLVGSSSYNEQFF. The part of the CDR3 DNA that was read is TGTGCCAGCAGCTTAGTGGGCTCAAGCTCCTACAATGAG.

This clone was picked up many times. The CDR3 extends 3 residues past the end of the read, so its final part is completed from the germline J gene. The chain has TRBV5-5 and TRBJ1-4; 9 bases are a match to TRBD1. The CDR3 consists of 14 residues. After removal of 2 bases from V and 5 bases from J, the junction contained 1 base not matched to a gene. Germline CDR1 and CDR2: SGHKS and YYEKEE (reference sequence). CDR3 region: CASSFGTGNEKLFF. The DNA read from the CDR3 is TGTGCCAGCAGCTTCGGGACAGGGAATGAAAAA.